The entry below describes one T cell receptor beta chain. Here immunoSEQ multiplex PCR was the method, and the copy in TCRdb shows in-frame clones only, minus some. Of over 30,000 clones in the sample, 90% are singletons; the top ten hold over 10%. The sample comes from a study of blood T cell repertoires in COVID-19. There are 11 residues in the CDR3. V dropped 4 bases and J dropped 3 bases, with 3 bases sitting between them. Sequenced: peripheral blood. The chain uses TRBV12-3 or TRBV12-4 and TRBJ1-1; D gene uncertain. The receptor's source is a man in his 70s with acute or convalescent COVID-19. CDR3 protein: CASSSDTEAFF. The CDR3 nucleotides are TGTGCCAGCAGTTCTGACACTGAAGCTTTCTTT.